One TCR beta chain is described in this entry. Using immunoSEQ multiplex PCR, the repertoire was profiled, and TCRdb retains in-frame clones only, with some absent. The sample carries about 240,000 clones, roughly nine tenths recorded once. The source of the sample is a study of blood T cell repertoires in COVID-19. This CDR3 has 15 amino acids. V was pared by 1 base and J by 3 bases, with 10 bases between. Germline V gene sequence: CDR1 MDHEN, CDR2 SYDVKM. This receptor was taken from a man in his 60s who had recovered from COVID-19. The specimen was peripheral blood. This chain uses TRBV28 with TRBJ1-5; D is undetermined. The CDR3 DNA reads TGTGCCAGCAGTTTATACCGGAGGGACAATCAGCCCCAGCATTTT. Encoded protein: CASSLYRRDNQPQHF.